Sequencing of this TCR beta chain was carried out in a study of blood T cell repertoires in COVID-19. On the study more broadly: Samples of COVID-19 (acute and convalescent) were obtained from the United States, Italy and Spain.

CDR1 is ENHRY and CDR2 is SYGVKD in the germline V gene. The CDR3 loop spans 14 amino acids. V lost 7 bases, J lost 1 base, and 5 bases stayed unmatched. Followed over time, Seattle patients had been enrolled while infection was active. In the authors' workflow: Estimation of nucleated cell counts relied on the amplification of reference gene primers. Assay: immunoSEQ multiplex PCR; the TCRdb copy retains only in-frame clones and omits some. V and J calls and clone size are as listed in that table; D and trimming were resolved from the DNA. The sample carries about 150,000 clones, roughly 91% recorded once.

The sequenced material came from peripheral blood. The V gene is TRBV10-3, the J gene TRBJ2-7; 9 bases agree with TRBD1. The sequence came from a man younger than 35 with COVID-19, enrolled during active disease. CDR3 DNA sequence: TGTGCCATCATGAGCGGGACAGGGTCCTACGAGCAGTACTTC. Translated, it gives CAIMSGTGSYEQYF.